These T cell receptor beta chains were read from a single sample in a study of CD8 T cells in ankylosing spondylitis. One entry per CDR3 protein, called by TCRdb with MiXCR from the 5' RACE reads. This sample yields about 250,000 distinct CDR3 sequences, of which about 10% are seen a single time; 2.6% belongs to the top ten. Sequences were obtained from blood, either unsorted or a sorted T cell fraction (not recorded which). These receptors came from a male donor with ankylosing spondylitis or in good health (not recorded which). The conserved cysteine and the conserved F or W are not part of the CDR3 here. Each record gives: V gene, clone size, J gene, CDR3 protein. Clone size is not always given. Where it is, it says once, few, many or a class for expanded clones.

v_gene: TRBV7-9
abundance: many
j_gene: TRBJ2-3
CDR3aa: ASSLVDGGDTQY

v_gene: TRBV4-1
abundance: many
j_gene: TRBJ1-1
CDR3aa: ASSQGQGVMNTEAF

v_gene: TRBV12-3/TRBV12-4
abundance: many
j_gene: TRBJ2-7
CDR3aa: ASSLGGRAYSYEQY

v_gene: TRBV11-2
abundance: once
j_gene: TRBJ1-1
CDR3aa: ASSVGGGAF

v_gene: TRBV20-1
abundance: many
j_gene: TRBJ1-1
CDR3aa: SAKTGGEAF

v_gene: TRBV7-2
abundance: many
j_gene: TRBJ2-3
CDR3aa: ASSSSWTDTQY

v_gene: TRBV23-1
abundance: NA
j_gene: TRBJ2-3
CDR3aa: ASSPRQEGTDTQY

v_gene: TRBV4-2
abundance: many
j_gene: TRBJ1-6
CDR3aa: ASTLEPRNSPLH

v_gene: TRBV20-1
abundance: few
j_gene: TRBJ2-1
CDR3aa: SARDIGAGFWDEQF

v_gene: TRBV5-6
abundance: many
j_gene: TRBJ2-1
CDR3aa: ASSHLLTGINNEQF

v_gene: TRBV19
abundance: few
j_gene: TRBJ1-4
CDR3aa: ASRTQWGEKLF

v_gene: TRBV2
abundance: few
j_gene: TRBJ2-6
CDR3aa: ASSVDRRGANVLT

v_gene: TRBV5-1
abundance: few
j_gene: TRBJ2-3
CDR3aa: ASSDSGRGTDTQY

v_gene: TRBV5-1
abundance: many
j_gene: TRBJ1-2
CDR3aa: ASSFRRDYGYT

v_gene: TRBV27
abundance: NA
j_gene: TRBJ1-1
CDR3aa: ASSPRTASFGNTEAF

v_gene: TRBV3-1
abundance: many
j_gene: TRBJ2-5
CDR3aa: ASSQERASQETQY

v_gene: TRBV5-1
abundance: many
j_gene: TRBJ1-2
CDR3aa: ASSSGTVPQGYT

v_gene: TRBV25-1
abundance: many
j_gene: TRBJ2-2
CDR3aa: ASGSGANTGELF

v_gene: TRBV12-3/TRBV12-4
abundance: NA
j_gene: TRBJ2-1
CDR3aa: ASSLGYRGEQF

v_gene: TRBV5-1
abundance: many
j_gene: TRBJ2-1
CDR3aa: ASSSGTGLEQF

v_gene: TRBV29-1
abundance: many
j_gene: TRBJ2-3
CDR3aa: SINRDSDTQY

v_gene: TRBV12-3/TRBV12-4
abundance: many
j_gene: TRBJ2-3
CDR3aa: ASSSSGGMAQY

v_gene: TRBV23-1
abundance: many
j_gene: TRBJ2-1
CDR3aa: ASSPVGEHNEQF

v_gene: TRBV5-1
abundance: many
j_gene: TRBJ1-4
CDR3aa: ASSLGNRGTTNEKLF

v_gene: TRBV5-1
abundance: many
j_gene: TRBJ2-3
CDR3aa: ASSSGQGGADTQY

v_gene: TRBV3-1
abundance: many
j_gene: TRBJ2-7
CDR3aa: ASSQVLAGGREQY